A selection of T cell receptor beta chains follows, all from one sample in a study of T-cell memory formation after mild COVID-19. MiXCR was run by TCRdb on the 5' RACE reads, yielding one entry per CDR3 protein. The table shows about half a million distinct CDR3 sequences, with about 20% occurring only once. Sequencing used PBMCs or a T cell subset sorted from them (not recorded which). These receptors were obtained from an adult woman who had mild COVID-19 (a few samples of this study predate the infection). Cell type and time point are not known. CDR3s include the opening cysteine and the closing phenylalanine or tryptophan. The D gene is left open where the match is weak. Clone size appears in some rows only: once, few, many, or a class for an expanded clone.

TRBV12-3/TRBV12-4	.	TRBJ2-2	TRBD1	TGTGCCAGCAGATCCAGACAGGGGTCGGTAACCGGGGAGCTGTTTTTT	CASRSRQGSVTGELFF
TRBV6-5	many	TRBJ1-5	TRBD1	TGTGCCAGCAGTAGAGACTCGACAGGGATTCAGCCCCAGCATTTT	CASSRDSTGIQPQHF
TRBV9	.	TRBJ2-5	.	TGTGCCAGCAGCGCGGACGCAGTAGCGACCCAGTACTTC	CASSADAVATQYF
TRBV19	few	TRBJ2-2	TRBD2	TGTGCCAGTACGCAAAGCGGGGGGGTTCGGAAGGCCGGGGAGCTGTTTTTT	CASTQSGGVRKAGELFF
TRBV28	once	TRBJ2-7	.	TGTGCCAGCAGTTCCCCGAGTGAATCCTACGAGCAGTACTTC	CASSSPSESYEQYF
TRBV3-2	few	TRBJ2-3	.	TGTGCCAGCAGCCAAGATGCCGTAGCGGGAGTTGTAGATACGCAGTATTTT	CASSQDAVAGVVDTQYF
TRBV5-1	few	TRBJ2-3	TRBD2	TGCGCCAGCAGCCCGGGACTAGGAGGGTCAGATACGCAGTATTTT	CASSPGLGGSDTQYF
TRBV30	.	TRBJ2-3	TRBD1	TGTGCCTGGAGTGAGGGACAGGGACCCACAGATACGCAGTATTTT	CAWSEGQGPTDTQYF
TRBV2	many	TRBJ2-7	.	TGTGCCAGCAGTGGGCCCTCCTACGAGCAGTACTTC	CASSGPSYEQYF
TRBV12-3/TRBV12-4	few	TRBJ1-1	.	TGTGCCAGCAGCTCGGATCGCGGGTCTGAAGCTTTCTTT	CASSSDRGSEAFF
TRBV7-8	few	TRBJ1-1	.	TGTGCCAGCAGCTTAAGGCCCGGCGGCACTGAAGCTTTCTTT	CASSLRPGGTEAFF
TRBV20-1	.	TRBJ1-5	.	TGCAGTGCTAGAGAATTCGGCGATTATAGCAATCAGCCCCAGCATTTT	CSAREFGDYSNQPQHF
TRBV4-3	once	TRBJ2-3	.	TGCGCCAGCAGCCAGGCTACAGGATGGCGTCGTTCAGATACGCAGTATTTT	CASSQATGWRRSDTQYF
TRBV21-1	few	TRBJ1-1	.	TGTGCCAGCGCAAAACGAAGACAGACTCAGAACACTGAAGCTTTCTTT	CASAKRRQTQNTEAFF
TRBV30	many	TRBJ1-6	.	TGTGCCTGGAGACCGGACAGCTATTTCAGACTCGGATCACCCCTCCACTTT	CAWRPDSYFRLGSPLHF
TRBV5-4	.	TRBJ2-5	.	TGTGCCAGCAGCTTCGCGATTACGGAGGAGACCCAGTACTTC	CASSFAITEETQYF
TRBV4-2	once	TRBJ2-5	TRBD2	TGTGCCAGCAGCCAAGGGGACTATTCCCAGTACTTC	CASSQGDYSQYF
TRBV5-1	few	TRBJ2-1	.	TGCGCCAGCAGCTTGGGGGTAGCGGATTATGAGCAGTTCTTC	CASSLGVADYEQFF
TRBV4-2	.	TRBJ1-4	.	TGTGCCAGCAGCCAAGACGTGAGAGGGGGGACAACTAATGAAAAACTGTTTTTT	CASSQDVRGGTTNEKLFF
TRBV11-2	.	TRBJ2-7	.	TGTGCCAGCAGCTCCGGGATCGACCCCCCCCGCGAGCAGTACTTC	CASSSGIDPPREQYF
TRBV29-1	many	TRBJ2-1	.	TGCAGCGTTGGGTTGGGGGTTTCTGTGCCGCGGTTCTTC	CSVGLGVSVPRFF
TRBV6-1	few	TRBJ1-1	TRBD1	TGTGCCAGCAGTGTCCCGACAGGGGTGGACACTGAAGCTTTCTTT	CASSVPTGVDTEAFF
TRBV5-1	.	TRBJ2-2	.	TGCGCCACCGTTGAGGTGCCGAACACCGGGGAGCTGTTTTTT	CATVEVPNTGELFF
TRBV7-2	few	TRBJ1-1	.	TGTGCCAGCAGACAAGAGGGGGGCGCGTGGAACACTGAAGCTTTCTTT	CASRQEGGAWNTEAFF
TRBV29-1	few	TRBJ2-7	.	TGCAGCGTTGAAGTCAGGGTCCACGAGCAGTACTTC	CSVEVRVHEQYF
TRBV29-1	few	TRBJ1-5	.	TGCAGCGTCCCCCGTCCCACCCCCGCGGACAGACGCAATCAGCCCCAGCATTTT	CSVPRPTPADRRNQPQHF
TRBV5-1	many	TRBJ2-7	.	TGCGCCAGCAGCTACCCTGGGACCTACGAGCAGTACTTC	CASSYPGTYEQYF
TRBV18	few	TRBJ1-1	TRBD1	TGTGCCAGCTCACCTTTTCTAGACAGGGGTCAAACTGAAGCTTTCTTT	CASSPFLDRGQTEAFF
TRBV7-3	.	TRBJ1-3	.	TGTGCCAGCAGCTCCCGACCGAAATCTGGAAACACCATATATTTT	CASSSRPKSGNTIYF
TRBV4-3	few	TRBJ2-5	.	TGCGCCAGCAGCCAAGATATCGGGGGACAAGAGACCCAGTACTTC	CASSQDIGGQETQYF
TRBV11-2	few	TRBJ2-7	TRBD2	TGTGCCAGCAGCTTAAACGGGGGGGATTTCTACGAGCAGTACTTC	CASSLNGGDFYEQYF
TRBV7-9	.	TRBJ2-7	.	TGTGCCAGCAGCTTAGCGCCGGTGACCTACGAGCAGTACTTC	CASSLAPVTYEQYF
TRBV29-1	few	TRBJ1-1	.	TGCAGCGTTGATGGGTCAGGCCCTATGAACACTGAAGCTTTCTTT	CSVDGSGPMNTEAFF
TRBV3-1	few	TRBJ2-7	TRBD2	TGTGCCAGCAGCCAAGTCGGGACTAGCGGGGCCGAGACTTCCGAGCAGTACTTC	CASSQVGTSGAETSEQYF
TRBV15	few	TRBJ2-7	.	TGTGCCACCAGCAGCCGGACAGTCCCCTACGAGCAGTACTTC	CATSSRTVPYEQYF
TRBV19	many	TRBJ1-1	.	TGTGCCAGTAGTATTTGGGCGAACACTGAAGCTTTCTTT	CASSIWANTEAFF
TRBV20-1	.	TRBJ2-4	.	TGCAGTGCTAGAGATTTGATGTTAGCCAAAAACATTCAGTACTTC	CSARDLMLAKNIQYF
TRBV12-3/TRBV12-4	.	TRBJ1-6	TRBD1	TGTGCCAGCAGTTTAGTGCCAGGGGGGAATTCACCCCTCCACTTT	CASSLVPGGNSPLHF
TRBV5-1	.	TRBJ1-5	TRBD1	TGCGCCAGCAGCTTGGACGACAGGGGCGCTAAAAGGTTGCATTTT	CASSLDDRGAKRLHF
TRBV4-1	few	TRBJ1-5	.	TGCGCCAGCGCCGGGACCTCGGGCATAGAGCCCCAGCATTTT	CASAGTSGIEPQHF
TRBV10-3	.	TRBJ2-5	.	TGTGCCATCAGTGATGAGACCCAGTACTTC	CAISDETQYF
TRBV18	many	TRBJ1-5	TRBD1	TGTGCCAGCTCACGGGGGACAGTCAATCAGCCCCAGCATTTT	CASSRGTVNQPQHF
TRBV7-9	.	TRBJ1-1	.	TGTGCCAGCAGCTTAGGGTCGCGGAACACTGAAGCTTTCTTT	CASSLGSRNTEAFF
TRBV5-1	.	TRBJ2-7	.	TGCGCCAGCAGCCTCCTGGGGCGGAGCTCCTACGAGCAGTACTTC	CASSLLGRSSYEQYF